This entry lists 16 T cell receptor beta chains sequenced from one sample in a study of T cell clones after liver transplantation. Using immunoSEQ multiplex PCR, the repertoire was profiled, and TCRdb retains in-frame clones only, with some absent. The profile shows about 120,000 clones, 90% of them singletons. Sequences were derived from CD4+ T cells from blood, sampled 12 months after liver transplant. The receptors shown here come from a human patient who received a liver transplant. The T cells may partly be graft donor cells.

V is TRBV4-2 and J is TRBJ1-3; D ambiguous. Germline CDR1 and CDR2: LGHNA and YNFKEQ. The CDR3 totals 19 residues. With 1 base removed from V and 0 bases from J, the gap between germline ends came to 19 bases. In DNA, the CDR3 is TGTGCCAGCAGCCAAGTTCATAACCCGTCTGTGCTCTCTGGAAACACCATATATTTT. It yields the protein CASSQVHNPSVLSGNTIYF.

This clone was detected once. The rearrangement uses TRBV4-3 and TRBJ1-3, with 9 bases matching TRBD1. The CDR3 has 17 residues. J was trimmed by 2 bases and V by 4 bases; bases with no gene match: 9. Germline CDR1 reads LGHNA; CDR2 reads YSLEER. The CDR3 loop is CASSRSAGTGPGNTIYF. The CDR3 region has the DNA TGCGCCAGCAGCCGTAGTGCCGGGACAGGGCCTGGAAACACCATATATTTT.

The chain combines TRBV19 with TRBJ2-1; D not certain. The germline gives CDR1 LNHDA, CDR2 SQIVND (reference sequence). This CDR3 region has 14 residues. V gave up 5 bases and J gave up 0 bases, with 8 bases separating them. In DNA form, the CDR3 reads TGTGCCAGTAGTCGGACGGACTCCTACAATGAGCAGTTCTTC. The encoded protein is CASSRTDSYNEQFF.

The chain joins TRBV27 to TRBJ2-2, with D possibly matching TRBD1 (6 bases). The germline V gene has CDR1 MNHEY and CDR2 SMNVEV (reference sequence). V was pared by 5 bases and J by 0 bases, with 10 bases between. The length of the CDR3 is 15 residues. The CDR3 reads CASSPQGTNTGELFF. CDR3 coding DNA: TGTGCCAGCAGTCCACAGGGAACGAACACCGGGGAGCTGTTTTTT.

This chain links TRBV28 with TRBJ1-5; no definite D call. Germline V gene sequence: CDR1 MDHEN, CDR2 SYDVKM. V was shortened by 4 bases and J by 7 bases, with 17 bases between the two germline ends. The CDR3 totals 15 residues. DNA for the CDR3: TGTGCCAGCAGTTATCAAACCTCCGGGAGGCAGCCCCAGCATTTT. Residues: CASSYQTSGRQPQHF.

This rearrangement joins TRBV15 to TRBJ2-1; 10 nucleotides match TRBD2. The trim removed 3 bases at V and 7 bases at J, leaving 9 bases unmatched. The CDR3 has 16 amino acids. In germline, CDR1 is LNHNV, CDR2 YYDKDF (reference sequence). The CDR3, as DNA: TGTGCCACCAGCAGTGAAACTAGCGGGATATTGAATGAGCAGTTCTTC. Translation gives CATSSETSGILNEQFF.

As concerns this clone: Additional DNA sequences in this sample encode the identical CDR3. The chain has TRBV5-1 and TRBJ2-7, with TRBD2 identical over 7 bases. With V trimmed by 0 bases and J by 3 bases, 9 bases remained unmatched. Per the germline V gene, CDR1 is SGHRS and CDR2 is YFSETQ. This CDR3 region has 16 residues. The CDR3 sequence: CASSLAGAGDLYEQYF. The DNA of the CDR3 is TGCGCCAGCAGCTTGGCCGGGGCGGGAGACCTCTACGAGCAGTACTTC.

This clone was seen more than once but under ten times. The chain recombines TRBV7-2 with TRBJ2-2, with D unresolved. CDR1 and CDR2 (germline): SGHTA, FQGNSA. V lost 3 bases to trimming and J lost 7 bases, with 12 bases between them. The CDR3 is 14 residues long. This CDR3 reads CASSFVLRGGELFF. Written as DNA, the CDR3 is TGTGCCAGCAGCTTTGTGCTTAGAGGCGGGGAGCTGTTTTTT.

Turning to this clone: A read error may account for a junction end that differs from germline. The chain combines TRBV18 with TRBJ2-1, with 7 bases identical to TRBD1. The V gene's germline CDR1 is KGHSH and CDR2 LQKENI. The CDR3 extends over 14 amino acids. The CDR3 protein is CASSPIEGAPVWVF. The CDR3 DNA sequence: TGTGCCAGCTCACCAATTGAGGGGGCCCCTGTTTGGGTCTTC.

V and J are TRBV20-1 and TRBJ2-7, with 8 bases lining up with TRBD1. The CDR3 contains 11 residues. Germline-derived CDR1 and CDR2 are DFQATT and SNEGSKA (reference sequence). The ends lost 6 bases at V and 7 bases at J; junction bases unmatched: 5. DNA of the CDR3: TGCAGTGCCGGCAGGGGGCTTGAGCAGTACTTC. Translated: CSAGRGLEQYF.

V usage is TRBV5-6 and J usage is TRBJ2-3, with a tentative D call TRBD2 (6 bases). V lost 0 bases and J 2 bases, leaving 7 bases between the germline ends. CDR1 and CDR2 (germline): SGHDT, YYEEEE. The CDR3 loop spans 14 amino acids. The CDR3 is CASSLGEVTDTQYF. CDR3 nucleotides: TGTGCCAGCAGCTTGGGGGAGGTCACAGATACGCAGTATTTT.

The gene calls are TRBV6-1 and TRBJ2-1; D may correspond to TRBD1 or TRBD2 (5 bases each). The length of the CDR3 is 14 residues. Germline CDR1 is MNHNS and CDR2 is SASEGT. The germline V and J ends were trimmed by 5 bases and 8 bases, with 16 bases remaining between them. For the CDR3, the DNA is TGTGCCAGCAGTTGGGACCTCCTGCGGGATGAGCAGTTCTTC. Translation gives CASSWDLLRDEQFF.

This chain joins TRBV19 and TRBJ2-5, with no clear D. The CDR3 consists of 15 residues. The germline V gene has CDR1 LNHDA and CDR2 SQIVND (reference sequence). Trimming removed 3 bases at V and 2 bases at J, with 13 bases between. This CDR3 is CASSISWVNQETQYF. As DNA, the CDR3 is TGTGCCAGTAGTATTTCCTGGGTAAATCAAGAGACCCAGTACTTC.

J is TRBJ2-7 and V is TRBV7-2; D remains ambiguous. CDR3 length: 16 residues. Trimming shortened V by 1 base and J by 6 bases, and 19 bases separated the two germline ends. CDR1 is SGHTA and CDR2 is FQGNSA in the germline V gene. CDR3 sequence (DNA): TGTGCCAGCAGCTTAGAGTTCGGCTCCCCGCGACCCGAGCAGTACTTC. It codes for CASSLEFGSPRPEQYF.

In this sample, this clone turned up once. This sequence joins TRBV6-6 and TRBJ2-3; 10 bases match TRBD1. Germline V gene data show CDR1 as MNHNY and CDR2 as SVGAGI (reference sequence). This CDR3 has 16 residues. The junction had 7 bases not matched to a gene; V was cut back by 4 bases and J by 3 bases. CDR3 amino acids: CASSSSGTGATDTQYF. Here the CDR3 DNA reads TGTGCCAGCAGTTCCAGCGGGACAGGGGCGACAGATACGCAGTATTTT.

V gene TRBV27 combines with J gene TRBJ2-1; D unclear. Trimming removed 4 bases at V and 4 bases at J, with 14 bases between. This CDR3 is 15 amino acids long. Germline values: CDR1 MNHEY, CDR2 SMNVEV (reference sequence). The CDR3 DNA follows: TGTGCCAGCAGTTCCATAGGGTCAGGATACAATGAGCAGTTCTTC. Translating it yields CASSSIGSGYNEQFF.